This T cell receptor beta chain was documented in a study of CD8 T cells in ankylosing spondylitis. Study observations and caveats: Earlier reports found some motif variants in synovial fluid and blood in reactive arthritis. Clones linked to disease were reported to show significant enrichment in matched ankylosing spondylitis synovial fluid. CD8+ by phenotype, disease-linked clones were relatively rare in peripheral blood. One TCR beta motif, made up of several highly homologous variants, appeared characteristic of ankylosing spondylitis blood.

CDR1 and CDR2 (germline): DFQATT, SNEGSKA (reference sequence). CDR3 length: 16 amino acids. The V gene lost 2 bases and the J gene lost 10 bases, with 21 bases spanning the gap. This clonotype has just a few counts. Antigen unknown. For TCR beta, libraries came from quantitative 5'-RACE with molecular barcodes. In TCRdb, the 5' RACE reads were re-called with MiXCR into one record per CDR3 protein. The sample contains 350,000 to 450,000 distinct CDR3 sequences, around 26% of which appear only once. This clonotype was obtained from a male donor with ankylosing spondylitis. The chain joins TRBV20-1 to TRBJ1-6; D possibly corresponds to TRBD1 (5 bases). Sequenced: blood, either unsorted or a sorted T cell fraction (not recorded which). The CDR3 DNA reads TGCAGTGCTAGACCCATTCTGCATCCTTGGGGGTCACCCCTCCACTTT. Translating it yields CSARPILHPWGSPLHF.